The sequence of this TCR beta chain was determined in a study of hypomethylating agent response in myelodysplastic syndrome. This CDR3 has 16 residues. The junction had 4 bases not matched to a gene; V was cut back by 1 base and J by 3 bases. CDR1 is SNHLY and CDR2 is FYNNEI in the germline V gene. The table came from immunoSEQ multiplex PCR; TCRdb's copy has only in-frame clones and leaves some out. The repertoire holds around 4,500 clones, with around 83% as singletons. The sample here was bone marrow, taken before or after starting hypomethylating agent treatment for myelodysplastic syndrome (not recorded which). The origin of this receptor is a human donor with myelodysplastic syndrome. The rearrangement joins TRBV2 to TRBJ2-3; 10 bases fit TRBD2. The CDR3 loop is CASSEVSSGSTDTQYF. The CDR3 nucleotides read TGTGCCAGCAGTGAAGTGTCTAGCGGGAGTACAGATACGCAGTATTTT.